Sequencing of this T cell receptor beta chain was carried out in a study of T cell responses to AZD1222 COVID-19 vaccine. CDR3 length: 11 amino acids. Germline assignment: CDR1 MNHEY and CDR2 SVGAGI. V lost 4 bases and J lost 7, with 5 bases in between. To note about this clone: Its antigen remains unknown.

General observations from the study: Targeting of unmutated variant regions was reportedly seen in nearly half of spike-specific TCRs. Researchers took repertoire samples only after the peak T cell response had come. Vaccine-related CD4 TCRs covered spike, predominating at 160-218 and 743-854. There were mostly white British donors and more females than males, and clonal diversity was possibly underestimated.

Sequencing was performed with immunoSEQ multiplex PCR; in TCRdb, only in-frame clones are kept and a portion is missing. The sample lists over 140,000 clones, 80% to 95% occurring once. The chain couples TRBV6-5 to TRBJ2-1; D not resolved. The TCR originated in an adult who received the AZD1222 COVID-19 vaccine. The source was peripheral blood, collected 28 days after the second AZD1222 dose. The CDR3 region is CASSSTNEQFF. The CDR3 coding sequence is TGTGCCAGCAGTTCAACAAATGAGCAGTTCTTC.